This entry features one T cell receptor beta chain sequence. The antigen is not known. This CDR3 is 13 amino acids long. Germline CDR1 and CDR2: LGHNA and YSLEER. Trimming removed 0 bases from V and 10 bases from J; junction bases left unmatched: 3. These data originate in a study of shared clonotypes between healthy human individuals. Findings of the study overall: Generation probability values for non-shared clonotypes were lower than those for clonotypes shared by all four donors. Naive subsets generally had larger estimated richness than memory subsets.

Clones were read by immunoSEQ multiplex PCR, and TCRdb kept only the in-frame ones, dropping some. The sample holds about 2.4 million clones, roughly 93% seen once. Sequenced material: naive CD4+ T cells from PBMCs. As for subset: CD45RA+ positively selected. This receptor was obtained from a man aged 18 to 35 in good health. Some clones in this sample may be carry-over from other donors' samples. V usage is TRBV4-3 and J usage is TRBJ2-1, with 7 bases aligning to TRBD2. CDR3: CASSQDLGLEQFF. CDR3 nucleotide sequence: TGCGCCAGCAGCCAAGATTTGGGACTAGAGCAGTTCTTC.